This T cell receptor beta chain was captured by sequencing in a study of shared clonotypes between healthy human individuals. Repertoires were generated with immunoSEQ multiplex PCR, while TCRdb's copy carries only in-frame clones and drops some. The sample holds about 110,000 clones; around 68% are singletons and the top ten take over 20%. The germline V gene has CDR1 SGHRS and CDR2 YFSETQ. V lost 0 bases to trimming and J lost 5 bases, with 14 bases between them. This CDR3 spans 15 amino acids. The specimen sequenced was memory CD8+ T cells sorted from blood. The subset denotes: CD45RO+ cells pooled with CCR7-negative TemRA cells. V is TRBV5-1 and J is TRBJ1-1; a weak D match, TRBD1 (5 bases). The TCR was taken from a woman aged 30 to 39 in good health. The CDR3 DNA sequence: TGCGCCAGCAGCTTGGGGCACAGAGGGGAAACTGAAGCTTTCTTT. Translation gives CASSLGHRGETEAFF.